Below, 29 T cell receptor beta chains from the same sample are listed, as sequenced in a study of T cell responses to AZD1222 COVID-19 vaccine. Libraries were prepared by immunoSEQ multiplex PCR; TCRdb keeps only in-frame clonotypes and omits some of them. The sample shows over 85,000 clones, about 88% of them seen only once. Material: peripheral blood, obtained on day 0 of AZD1222 vaccination. Source of these receptors: an adult in good health.

This rearrangement joins TRBV7-8 to TRBJ2-3; D unresolved. Trimming left V 1 base short and J 1 base short, with 3 bases between. The CDR3 totals 13 residues. Germline V gene lookup returns CDR1 SGHVS and CDR2 FQNEAQ. The DNA of the CDR3 is TGTGCCAGCAGCTTAGGTGGCACAGATACGCAGTATTTT. This encodes CASSLGGTDTQYF.

The gene calls are TRBV30 and TRBJ1-2; D ambiguous. The CDR3 loop spans 13 amino acids. Deletions cut 0 bases from V and 4 bases from J, with 9 bases between. Germline V gene lookup returns CDR1 GTSNPN and CDR2 SVGIG (reference sequence). CDR3 DNA sequence: TGTGCCTGGAGTGTAGGTTACAGCTATGGCTACACCTTC. It translates to CAWSVGYSYGYTF.

The rearrangement links TRBV6-5 to TRBJ2-1; a weak D match, TRBD1 (6 bases). V lost 6 bases and J 0 bases, leaving 12 bases between the germline ends. Germline-derived CDR1 and CDR2 are MNHEY and SVGAGI. CDR3 length: 15 residues. CDR3 sequence (DNA): TGTGCCAGCAGGGACAGCCCGAGCTCCTACAATGAGCAGTTCTTC. This codes for CASRDSPSSYNEQFF.

V and J are TRBV6-5 and TRBJ2-3; weak D call: TRBD1 (5 bases). The V and J ends lost 6 bases and 1 base respectively, with 14 bases between them. The CDR3 is made up of 15 amino acids. CDR1 and CDR2 from the germline V gene are MNHEY and SVGAGI. The CDR3 DNA is TGTGCCAGCAGCCAAGGGGCCTACCGCACAGATACGCAGTATTTT. It specifies CASSQGAYRTDTQYF.

The chain uses TRBV2 and TRBJ2-1; perhaps TRBD1 as D (6 bases). From germline, CDR1 is SNHLY and CDR2 FYNNEI. This CDR3 spans 13 amino acids. V dropped 11 bases and J dropped 9 bases, with 20 bases sitting between them. The CDR3: CAAARQGSVEQFF. The CDR3 DNA follows: TGTGCCGCAGCAAGGCAGGGGTCGGTTGAGCAGTTCTTC.

The chain couples TRBV4-2 to TRBJ1-2, with D perhaps matching TRBD1 (6 bases). The CDR3 runs 14 residues. V gave up 2 bases and J gave up 7 bases, with 14 bases separating them. Germline-derived CDR1 and CDR2 are LGHNA and YNFKEQ. As DNA, the CDR3 is TGTGCCAGCAGCCAATTGGGGGGGGCATCTGGCTACACCTTC. Translated, it gives CASSQLGGASGYTF.

V and J are TRBV19 and TRBJ1-1; 8 bases match TRBD1. The CDR3 is made up of 13 amino acids. V lost 8 bases and J lost 4; bases outside the gene matches: 6. CDR1 and CDR2 (germline): LNHDA, SQIVND (reference sequence). Here the CDR3 reads CASDRGFTTEAFF. The CDR3 DNA reads TGTGCCAGTGACAGGGGTTTTACCACTGAAGCTTTCTTT.

V is TRBV19 and J is TRBJ1-6; D not resolved. Germline loops: CDR1 LNHDA, CDR2 SQIVND (reference sequence). The CDR3 is 19 residues long. The V end lost 0 bases, the J end lost 0 bases, and 15 bases lay between the germline ends. DNA of the CDR3: TGTGCCAGTAGTATAGATCGAAAGGGCTTCAGCTCCTATAATTCACCCCTCCACTTT. Translating gives CASSIDRKGFSSYNSPLHF.

The CDR3 DNA reads as TGTGCCAGCAGTTACGGGACAGATTCTGAAGCTTTCTTT. Translation: CASSYGTDSEAFF. This rearrangement joins TRBV6-6 to TRBJ1-1, with TRBD1 identical over 7 bases. From germline, CDR1 is MNHNY and CDR2 SVGAGI (reference sequence). With V trimmed by 2 bases and J by 6 bases, 3 bases remained unmatched. The CDR3 has 13 residues.

The rearrangement uses TRBV7-2 and TRBJ1-2, with D possibly being TRBD1 (5 bases). CDR1 and CDR2 from the germline V gene are SGHTA and FQGNSA. Trimming pared 4 bases from V and 8 bases from J, leaving 17 bases between. There are 14 residues in the CDR3. The CDR3 sequence: CASSSRGAGLGYTF. For the CDR3, the DNA is TGTGCCAGCAGCTCCAGAGGTGCAGGGCTCGGCTACACCTTC.

This chain connects TRBV5-1 to TRBJ2-5, with D maybe TRBD2 (6 bases). There are 13 residues in the CDR3. From germline, CDR1 is SGHRS and CDR2 YFSETQ. Trimming shortened V by 4 bases and J by 2 bases, and 9 bases separated the two germline ends. The CDR3 nucleotides are TGCGCCAGCAGCCGACTAGTTCAAGAGACCCAGTACTTC. Translated, it gives CASSRLVQETQYF.

This clone was recorded only once. J is TRBJ1-2 and V is TRBV3-1 (or the pseudogene TRBV3-2), with D possibly matching TRBD1 (6 bases). CDR1 is LGHDT and CDR2 is YNNKEL in the germline V gene (reference sequence). Trimming stripped 5 bases from V and 5 bases from J, with 18 bases between. This CDR3 spans 15 amino acids. The CDR3 sequence is CASSTPSRGWYGYTF. The CDR3 coding sequence is TGTGCCAGCAGCACTCCATCGAGGGGGTGGTATGGCTACACCTTC.

This clone came up a few times. The chain has TRBV7-2 and TRBJ1-1; D remains unclear. Trimming took 1 base from V and 1 from J, leaving 4 bases between them. The germline gives CDR1 SGHTA, CDR2 FQGNSA. This CDR3 spans 13 amino acids. The CDR3 nucleotides read TGTGCCAGCAGCTTAGTTGGGAACACTGAAGCTTTCTTT. Its translation: CASSLVGNTEAFF. The full variable domain, in which reference TRBV7-2 and TRBJ1-1 provide the parts outside the CDR3, is GAGVSQSPSNKVTEKGKDVELRCDPISGHTALYWYRQSLGQGLEFLIYFQGNSAPDKSGLPSDRFSAERTGGSVSTLTIQRTQQEDSAVYLCASSLVGNTEAFFGQGTRLTVV.

The V call is TRBV3-1 (or the pseudogene TRBV3-2), the J call TRBJ1-1; D is unresolved. Per germline, CDR1 LGHDT and CDR2 YNNKEL (reference sequence). V was shortened by 0 bases and J by 1 base, with 6 bases between the two germline ends. The CDR3 contains 14 residues. The CDR3 sequence: CASSQDRANTEAFF. The CDR3 DNA follows: TGTGCCAGCAGCCAAGATAGGGCGAACACTGAAGCTTTCTTT.

The CDR3 spells CASSHPDRVEQYF. The CDR3 nucleotides are TGCGCCAGCAGTCACCCGGACAGGGTCGAGCAGTACTTC. This sequence joins TRBV23-1 and TRBJ2-7, with 8 bases that match TRBD1. TRBV23-1 is given ORF status, its function remaining uncertain. This CDR3 spans 13 amino acids. V dropped 3 bases and J dropped 6; count of bases not matched to a gene: 4.

V usage is TRBV23-1 and J usage is TRBJ2-1; 8 bases map to TRBD1. TRBV23-1 counts as an open reading frame of uncertain function. The CDR3 is 16 residues long. Unmatched junction bases numbered 7, after V lost 0 bases and J lost 6 bases. The CDR3 loop is CASSQSSRGLCNEQFF. The CDR3, as DNA: TGCGCCAGCAGTCAATCCTCCAGGGGGCTGTGCAATGAGCAGTTCTTC.

A word on this clone: At one boundary the junction diverges from the germline segment, which might be a read error. At the DNA level, this CDR3 is encoded by other sequences in the same sample as well. The chain has TRBV3-1 (or the pseudogene TRBV3-2) and TRBJ2-2, with D possibly being TRBD2 (6 bases). CDR3 length: 15 amino acids. Germline V gene data show CDR1 as LGHDT and CDR2 as YNNKEL (reference sequence). CDR3 nucleotides: TGTGCCAGCAGTCAAGCGGGTCCGAACACCGGGGAGCTGTTTTTT. Translated: CASSQAGPNTGELFF.

The chain uses TRBV4-1 and TRBJ2-7; the D gene is possibly TRBD2 (5 bases). V was clipped by 3 bases and J by 3 bases, with 12 bases between them. The germline V gene encodes CDR1 MGHRA and CDR2 YSYEKL. There are 14 residues in the CDR3. The CDR3 nucleotides read TGCGCCAGCAGCCAGGAGGTAGCGAACTACGAGCAGTACTTC. Encoded protein: CASSQEVANYEQYF.

This rearrangement joins TRBV5-1 to TRBJ1-4; no clear D. Per germline, CDR1 SGHRS and CDR2 YFSETQ. Trimming took 4 bases from V and 1 from J, leaving 8 bases between them. The CDR3 contains 14 residues. CDR3 DNA: TGCGCCAGCAGCCCGGGAAGAACTAATGAAAAACTGTTTTTT. This gives the protein CASSPGRTNEKLFF.

V and J are TRBV7-2 and TRBJ2-3; D gene uncertain. The CDR3 contains 13 residues. Germline V lookup: CDR1 SGHTA, CDR2 FQGNSA. Trimming pared 5 bases from V and 3 bases from J, leaving 9 bases between. The CDR3 nucleotides are TGTGCCAGCAGCGTGCAAGCGACAGATACGCAGTATTTT. It codes for CASSVQATDTQYF.

The chain joins TRBV5-6 to TRBJ2-5; D not resolved. V dropped 0 bases and J dropped 0 bases, with 9 bases sitting between them. Germline CDR1 is SGHDT and CDR2 is YYEEEE. The CDR3 extends over 15 amino acids. CDR3 loop: CASSLDRTYQETQYF. The CDR3 DNA is TGTGCCAGCAGCTTGGACAGAACATACCAAGAGACCCAGTACTTC.

The CDR3 DNA reads as TGTGCCAGCAGCTCGACGGGATCGGGAGGGGAGACCCAGTACTTC. It specifies CASSSTGSGGETQYF. The chain has TRBV7-2 and TRBJ2-5, with 8 nucleotides matching TRBD2. J lost 5 bases, V lost 4 bases, and 9 bases had no gene match. Germline CDR1 SGHTA, CDR2 FQGNSA. The CDR3 sequence is 15 residues long. Supplemented by reference TRBV7-2 and TRBJ2-5, the full variable domain reads GAGVSQSPSNKVTEKGKDVELRCDPISGHTALYWYRQSLGQGLEFLIYFQGNSAPDKSGLPSDRFSAERTGGSVSTLTIQRTQQEDSAVYLCASSSTGSGGETQYFGPGTRLLVL.

The chain is built from TRBV3-1 (or the pseudogene TRBV3-2) and TRBJ2-2; D gene uncertain. In germline, CDR1 is LGHDT, CDR2 YNNKEL (reference sequence). This CDR3 has 16 amino acids. Trimming removed 0 bases from V and 0 bases from J, with 8 bases in between. CDR3 amino acids: CASSQDSIANTGELFF. CDR3 nucleotide sequence: TGTGCCAGCAGCCAAGATTCCATCGCGAACACCGGGGAGCTGTTTTTT.

V usage is TRBV29-1 and J usage is TRBJ2-7; no firm D call. This CDR3 comprises 11 residues. Germline CDR1 and CDR2: SQVTM and ANQGSEA. V was shortened by 0 bases and J by 9 bases, with 9 bases between the two germline ends. The CDR3 region is CSVEDQRGQYF. CDR3 nucleotide sequence: TGCAGCGTTGAAGATCAACGAGGGCAGTACTTC.

This chain links TRBV7-9 with TRBJ2-7; 7 nucleotides agree with TRBD1. The germline gives CDR1 SEHNR, CDR2 FQNEAQ (reference sequence). V lost 5 bases and J lost 5; bases outside the gene matches: 12. The CDR3 loop spans 15 amino acids. The CDR3 coding sequence is TGTGCCAGCAGCCCACAGGGGCCCACGGACAACGAGCAGTACTTC. Residues: CASSPQGPTDNEQYF.

The chain carries TRBV11-1 and TRBJ2-3; D is perhaps TRBD1 (5 bases). The CDR3 totals 13 residues. CDR1 is SGHAT, CDR2 FQDESV, per germline (reference sequence). Trimming removed 5 bases from V and 8 bases from J, with 14 bases in between. The DNA for the CDR3 is TGTGCCAGCAGCGATCAGGGTGTGGGTACGCAGTATTTT. Its protein is CASSDQGVGTQYF. The complete variable domain, with remaining parts taken from reference TRBV11-1 and TRBJ2-3, reads EAEVAQSPRYKITEKSQAVAFWCDPISGHATLYWYRQILGQGPELLVQFQDESVVDDSQLPKDRFSAERLKGVDSTLKIQPAELGDSAMYLCASSDQGVGTQYFGPGTRLTVL.

The chain employs TRBV5-1 and TRBJ1-1; weak D call: TRBD1 (6 bases). Germline V lookup: CDR1 SGHRS, CDR2 YFSETQ. CDR3 size: 14 residues. The V end was cut by 0 bases, the J end by 1 base, with 7 bases between. CDR3 amino acids: CASSLDRANTEAFF. The CDR3 nucleotides read TGCGCCAGCAGCTTGGACAGGGCGAACACTGAAGCTTTCTTT.

The chain joins TRBV6-5 to TRBJ2-2, with a weak D call TRBD2 (6 bases). Between the trimmed V and J ends, which lost 8 bases and 7 bases, there was a span of 20 bases. The germline V gene encodes CDR1 MNHEY and CDR2 SVGAGI. CDR3 length equals 15 residues. DNA of the CDR3: TGTGCCAGCGTAAATTGGGACTTCTCGTTCGGGGAGCTGTTTTTT. This encodes CASVNWDFSFGELFF.

The V and J genes are TRBV28 and TRBJ1-5, with D unclear. Between the trimmed V and J ends, which lost 3 bases and 0 bases, there was a span of 9 bases. Germline CDR1 is MDHEN and CDR2 is SYDVKM. This CDR3 region has 15 residues. Here the CDR3 DNA reads TGTGCCAGCAGTTTGACCTCCTATAGCAATCAGCCCCAGCATTTT. Translated, it gives CASSLTSYSNQPQHF.